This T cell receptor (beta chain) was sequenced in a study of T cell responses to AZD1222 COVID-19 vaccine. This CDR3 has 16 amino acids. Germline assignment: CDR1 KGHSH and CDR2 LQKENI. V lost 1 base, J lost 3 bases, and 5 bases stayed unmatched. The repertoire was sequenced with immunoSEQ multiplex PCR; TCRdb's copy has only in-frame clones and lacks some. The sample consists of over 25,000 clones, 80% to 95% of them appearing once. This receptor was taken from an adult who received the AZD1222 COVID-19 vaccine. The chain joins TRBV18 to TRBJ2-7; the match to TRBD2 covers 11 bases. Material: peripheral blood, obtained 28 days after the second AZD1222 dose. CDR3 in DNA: TGTGCCAGCTCACCACTTAGTGGGACTAGCGGCTACGAGCAGTACTTC. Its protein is CASSPLSGTSGYEQYF.